Included here is one TCR beta chain sequence, with context. Generated by immunoSEQ multiplex PCR, the TCRdb table keeps only in-frame clones and is missing some. The repertoire holds about 200,000 clones, with 75% to 85% as singletons. The data originate from a study of blood T cell repertoires in COVID-19. With V trimmed by 3 bases and J by 4 bases, 8 bases remained unmatched. The CDR3 covers 15 residues. Looked up from germline, CDR1 is LNHDA and CDR2 is SQIVND (reference sequence). The receptor was isolated from a man in his forties or fifties with active or convalescent COVID-19. Specimen: peripheral blood. V usage is TRBV19 and J usage is TRBJ2-5; TRBD2 matches 7 bases. CDR3 nucleotide sequence: TGTGCCAGTAGTATCTCTGCGGGAGTAAGAGAGACCCAGTACTTC. Encoded protein: CASSISAGVRETQYF.